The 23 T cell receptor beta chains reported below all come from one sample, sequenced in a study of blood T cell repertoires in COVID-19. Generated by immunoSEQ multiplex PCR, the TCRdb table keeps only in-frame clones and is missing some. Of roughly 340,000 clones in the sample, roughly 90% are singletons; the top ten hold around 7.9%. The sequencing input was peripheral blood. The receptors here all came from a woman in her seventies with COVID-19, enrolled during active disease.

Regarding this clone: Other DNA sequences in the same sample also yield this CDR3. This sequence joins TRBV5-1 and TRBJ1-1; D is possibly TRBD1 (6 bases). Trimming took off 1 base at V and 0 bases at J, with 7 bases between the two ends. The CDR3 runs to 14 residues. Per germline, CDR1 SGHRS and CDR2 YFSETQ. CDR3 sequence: CASSLTGLNTEAFF. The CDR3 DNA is TGCGCCAGCAGCTTGACAGGGTTGAACACTGAAGCTTTCTTT.

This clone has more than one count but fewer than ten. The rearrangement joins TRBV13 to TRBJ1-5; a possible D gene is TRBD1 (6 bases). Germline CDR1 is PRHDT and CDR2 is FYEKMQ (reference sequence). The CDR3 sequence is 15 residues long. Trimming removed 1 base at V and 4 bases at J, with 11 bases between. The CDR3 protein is CASSLVGTLNQPQHF. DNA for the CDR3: TGTGCCAGCAGCTTAGTCGGGACACTTAATCAGCCCCAGCATTTT.

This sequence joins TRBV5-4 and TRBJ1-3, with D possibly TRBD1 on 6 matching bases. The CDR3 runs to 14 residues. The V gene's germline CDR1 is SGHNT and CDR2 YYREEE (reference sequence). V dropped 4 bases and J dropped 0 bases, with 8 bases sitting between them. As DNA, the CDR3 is TGTGCCAGCAGCACAGGGTTCTCTGGAAACACCATATATTTT. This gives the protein CASSTGFSGNTIYF.

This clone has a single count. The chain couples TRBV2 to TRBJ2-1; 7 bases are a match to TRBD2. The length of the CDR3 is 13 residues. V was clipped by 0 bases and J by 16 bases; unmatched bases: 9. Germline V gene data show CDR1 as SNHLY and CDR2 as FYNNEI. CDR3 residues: CASSEAGGGPLFF. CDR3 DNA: TGTGCCAGCAGTGAAGCTGGCGGGGGACCGCTATTCTTC.

In DNA, the CDR3 is TGTGCCAGCAGCCAAGATGGGGGGGCTAATGAAAAACTGTTTTTT. It is translated as CASSQDGGANEKLFF. V and J are TRBV3-1 (or the pseudogene TRBV3-2) and TRBJ1-4; tentatively, D is TRBD1 (5 bases). Germline V CDR1 and CDR2: LGHDT, YNNKEL (reference sequence). V dropped 0 bases and J dropped 3 bases, with 8 bases sitting between them. The CDR3 has 15 amino acids.

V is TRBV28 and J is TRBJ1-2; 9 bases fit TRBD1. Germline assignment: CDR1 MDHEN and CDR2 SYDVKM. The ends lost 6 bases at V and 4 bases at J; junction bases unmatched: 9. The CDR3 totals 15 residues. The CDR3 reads CASRVPGQGPYGYTF. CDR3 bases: TGTGCCAGCAGGGTCCCGGGACAGGGCCCCTATGGCTACACCTTC.

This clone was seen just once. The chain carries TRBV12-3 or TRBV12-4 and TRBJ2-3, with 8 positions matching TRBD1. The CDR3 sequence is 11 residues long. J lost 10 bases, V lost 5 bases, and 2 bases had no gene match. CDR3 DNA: TGTGCCAGCAGTCGGGGACAGGCGCAGTATTTT. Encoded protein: CASSRGQAQYF.

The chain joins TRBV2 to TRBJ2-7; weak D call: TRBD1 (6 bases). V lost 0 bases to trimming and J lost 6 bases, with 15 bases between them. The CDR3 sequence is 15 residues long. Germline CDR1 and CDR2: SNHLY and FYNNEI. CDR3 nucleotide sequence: TGTGCCAGCAGTGAAGCAAATACACTAGGGGGCGAGCAGTACTTC. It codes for CASSEANTLGGEQYF.

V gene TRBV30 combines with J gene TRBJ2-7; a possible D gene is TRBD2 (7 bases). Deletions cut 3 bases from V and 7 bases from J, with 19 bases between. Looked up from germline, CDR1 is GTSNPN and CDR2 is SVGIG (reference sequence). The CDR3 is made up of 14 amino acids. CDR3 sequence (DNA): TGTGCCTGGAGGGAAACAGGGAGGGGGATGGAGCAGTACTTC. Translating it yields CAWRETGRGMEQYF.

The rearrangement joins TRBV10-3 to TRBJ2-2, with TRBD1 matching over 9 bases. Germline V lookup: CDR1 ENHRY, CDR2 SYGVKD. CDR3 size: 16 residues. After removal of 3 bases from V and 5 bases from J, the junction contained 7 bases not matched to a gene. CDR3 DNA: TGTGCCATCAGTGACAACAGGGGGCTTATGACCGGGGAGCTGTTTTTT. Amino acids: CAISDNRGLMTGELFF.

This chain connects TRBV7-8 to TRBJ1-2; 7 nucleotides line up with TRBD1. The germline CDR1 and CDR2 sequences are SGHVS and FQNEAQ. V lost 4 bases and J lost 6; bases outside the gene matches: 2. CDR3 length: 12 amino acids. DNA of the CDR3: TGTGCCAGCAGCTCCGGGACAGATGGCTACACCTTC. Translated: CASSSGTDGYTF.

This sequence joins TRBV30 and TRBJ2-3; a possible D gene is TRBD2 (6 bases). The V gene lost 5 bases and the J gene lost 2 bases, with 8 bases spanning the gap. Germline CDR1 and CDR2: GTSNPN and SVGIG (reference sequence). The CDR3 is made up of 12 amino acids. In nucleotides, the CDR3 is TGTGCCTGGCGGGGGTACACAGATACGCAGTATTTT. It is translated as CAWRGYTDTQYF.

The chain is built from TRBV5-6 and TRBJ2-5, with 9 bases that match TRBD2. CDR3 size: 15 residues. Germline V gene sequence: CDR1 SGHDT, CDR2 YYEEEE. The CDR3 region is CASWDSGGPGETQYF. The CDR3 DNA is TGTGCATCGTGGGATAGCGGGGGCCCCGGGGAGACCCAGTACTTC.

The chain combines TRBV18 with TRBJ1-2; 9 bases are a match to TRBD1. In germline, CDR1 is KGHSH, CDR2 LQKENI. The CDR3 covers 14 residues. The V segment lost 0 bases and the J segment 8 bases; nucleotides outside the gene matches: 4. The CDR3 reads CASSPPGTGYGYTF. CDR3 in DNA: TGTGCCAGCTCACCACCGGGGACAGGGTACGGCTACACCTTC.

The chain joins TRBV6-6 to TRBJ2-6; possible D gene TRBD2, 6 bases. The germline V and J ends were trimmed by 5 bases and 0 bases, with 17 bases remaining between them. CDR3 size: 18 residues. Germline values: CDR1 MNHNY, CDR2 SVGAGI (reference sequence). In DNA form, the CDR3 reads TGTGCCAGCAGTCGCATCTCTCCCGGGGGCTCTGGGGCCAACGTCCTGACTTTC. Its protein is CASSRISPGGSGANVLTF.

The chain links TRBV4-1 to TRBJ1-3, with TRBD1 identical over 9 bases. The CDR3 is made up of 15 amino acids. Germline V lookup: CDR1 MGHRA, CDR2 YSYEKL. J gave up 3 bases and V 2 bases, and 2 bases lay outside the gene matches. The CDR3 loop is CASSQPGQGGNTIYF. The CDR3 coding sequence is TGCGCCAGCAGCCAACCGGGACAGGGTGGAAACACCATATATTTT.

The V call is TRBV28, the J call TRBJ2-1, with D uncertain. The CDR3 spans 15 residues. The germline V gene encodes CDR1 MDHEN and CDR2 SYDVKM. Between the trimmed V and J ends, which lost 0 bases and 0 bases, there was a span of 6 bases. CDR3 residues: CASSLWVSSYNEQFF. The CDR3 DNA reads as TGTGCCAGCAGTTTATGGGTGAGCTCCTACAATGAGCAGTTCTTC. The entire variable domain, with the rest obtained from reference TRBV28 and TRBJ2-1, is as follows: DVKVTQSSRYLVKRTGEKVFLECVQDMDHENMFWYRQDPGLGLRLIYFSYDVKMKEKGDIPEGYSVSREKKERFSLILESASTNQTSMYLCASSLWVSSYNEQFFGPGTRLTVL.

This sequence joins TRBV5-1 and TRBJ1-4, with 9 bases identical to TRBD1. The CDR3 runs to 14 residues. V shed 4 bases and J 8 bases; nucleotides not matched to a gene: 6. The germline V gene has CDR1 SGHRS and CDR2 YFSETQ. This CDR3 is CASSHGTGFEKLFF. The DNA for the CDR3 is TGCGCCAGCAGCCACGGGACAGGGTTCGAAAAACTGTTTTTT.

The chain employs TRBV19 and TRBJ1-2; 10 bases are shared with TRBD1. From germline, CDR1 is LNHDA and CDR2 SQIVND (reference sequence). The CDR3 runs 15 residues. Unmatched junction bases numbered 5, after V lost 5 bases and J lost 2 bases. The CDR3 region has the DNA TGTGCCAGTAGTTCCCGGGACAGGGGAAACTATGGCTACACCTTC. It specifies CASSSRDRGNYGYTF.

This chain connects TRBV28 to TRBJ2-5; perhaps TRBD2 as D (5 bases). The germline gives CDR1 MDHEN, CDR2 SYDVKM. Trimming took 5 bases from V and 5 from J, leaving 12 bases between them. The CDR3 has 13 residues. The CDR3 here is CASSSAGWETQYF. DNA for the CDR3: TGTGCCAGCAGTAGCGCGGGCTGGGAGACCCAGTACTTC.

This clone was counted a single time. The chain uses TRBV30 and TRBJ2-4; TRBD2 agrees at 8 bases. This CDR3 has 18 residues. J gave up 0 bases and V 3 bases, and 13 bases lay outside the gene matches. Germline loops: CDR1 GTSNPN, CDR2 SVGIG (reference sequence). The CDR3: CAWSLIGAGGLAKNIQYF. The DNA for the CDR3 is TGTGCCTGGAGCCTCATAGGGGCGGGGGGTTTAGCCAAAAACATTCAGTACTTC.

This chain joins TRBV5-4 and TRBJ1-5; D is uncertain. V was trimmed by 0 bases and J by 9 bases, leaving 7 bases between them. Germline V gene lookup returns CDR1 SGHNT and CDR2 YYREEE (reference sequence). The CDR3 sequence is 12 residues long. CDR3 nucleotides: TGTGCCAGCAGCTTGGTCGGCGGGCCCCAGCATTTT. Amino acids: CASSLVGGPQHF.

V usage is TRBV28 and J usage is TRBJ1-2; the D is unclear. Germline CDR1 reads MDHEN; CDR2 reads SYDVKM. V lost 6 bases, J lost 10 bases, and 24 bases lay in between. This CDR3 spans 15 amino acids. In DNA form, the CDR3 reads TGTGCCAGCAGAGACGTCAGCAGGCCCTCGATTTACTACACCTTC. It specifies CASRDVSRPSIYYTF.